In this sample, the clone carrying this T cell receptor beta chain turned up a few times. Its specificity is unknown. Other DNA sequences from this sample encode an identical CDR3 as well. Sequencing used immunoSEQ multiplex PCR; TCRdb keeps in-frame clones, though not all of them. The sample lists tens of thousands of clones; around 78% were seen once. This sample is part of a study of OX40 agonist ivuxolimab in advanced cancers. Turning to the study itself: Every 2 weeks, ivuxolimab was infused into the patients intravenously at between 0.01 and 10 mg/kg. Allowance was made for prior anti-PD-1, anti-PD-L1 or anti-CTLA-4 therapy, and approximately 40% had some.

Points from the study as a whole: More expanded clones were seen, on average, in CD8+ T cells than in CD4+.

There are 14 residues in the CDR3. V was trimmed by 0 bases and J by 4 bases, leaving 9 bases between them. The germline gives CDR1 SGHDN, CDR2 FVKESK. The gene calls are TRBV14 and TRBJ1-1; D remains ambiguous. The receptor comes from an adult with an advanced solid tumor such as melanoma, head and neck, liver or kidney cancer. The sequences come from CD4+ or CD8+ T cells sorted from blood, collected in a trial of the OX40 agonist ivuxolimab. The CDR3 protein is CASSQDLRSTEAFF. CDR3 DNA sequence: TGTGCCAGCAGCCAAGATTTGAGGAGCACTGAAGCTTTCTTT.